Listed here is a single TCR beta chain. The data belong to a study of blood T cell repertoires in COVID-19. Study summary: Samples came from the United States, Italy and Spain, spanning acute and convalescent COVID-19. Sources were T cells, B-cell-depleted T cells, or PBMCs; the material itself was cDNA or gDNA.

In the original processing: Cell counts per sample came from amplifying reference gene primers. Generated by immunoSEQ multiplex PCR, the TCRdb table keeps only in-frame clones and is missing some. The V and J calls and clone size are taken from that table; D and trimming were inferred from the DNA. The data show about 290,000 clones, 86% seen once. This CDR3 is built from 13 residues. V was cut by 4 bases and J by 1 base, with 7 bases left in between. CDR1 and CDR2 (germline): SNHLY, FYNNEI. This chain links TRBV2 with TRBJ1-1; D call uncertain. The sequenced sample was peripheral blood. The clonotype originates from a young woman with active or convalescent COVID-19. The CDR3 DNA reads as TGTGCCAGCAGTGCAGAACAGAACACTGAAGCTTTCTTT. Amino acid sequence: CASSAEQNTEAFF.